The entry below gives a single T cell receptor (beta chain) sequence along with its context. This sample is drawn from a study of identifying expanded T cells in peripheral blood. Some clones are missing from TCRdb's copy, which holds only in-frame ones; the method was immunoSEQ multiplex PCR. In the table there are about 85,000 clones, 89% of which are singletons. This clonotype originated in a person aged 18 to 69 in good health. Material for sequencing was blood.

The CDR3 DNA follows: TGTGCCAGCAGCGAAACTACCGGGACTAGCGGGAAGAATGAGCAGTTCTTC. The encoded protein is CASSETTGTSGKNEQFF. The chain uses TRBV7-9 and TRBJ2-1, with 13 bases identical to TRBD2. The V and J ends lost 5 bases and 7 bases, in that order; junction bases with no gene match: 11. The CDR3 loop spans 17 amino acids. Germline V lookup: CDR1 SEHNR, CDR2 FQNEAQ (reference sequence).